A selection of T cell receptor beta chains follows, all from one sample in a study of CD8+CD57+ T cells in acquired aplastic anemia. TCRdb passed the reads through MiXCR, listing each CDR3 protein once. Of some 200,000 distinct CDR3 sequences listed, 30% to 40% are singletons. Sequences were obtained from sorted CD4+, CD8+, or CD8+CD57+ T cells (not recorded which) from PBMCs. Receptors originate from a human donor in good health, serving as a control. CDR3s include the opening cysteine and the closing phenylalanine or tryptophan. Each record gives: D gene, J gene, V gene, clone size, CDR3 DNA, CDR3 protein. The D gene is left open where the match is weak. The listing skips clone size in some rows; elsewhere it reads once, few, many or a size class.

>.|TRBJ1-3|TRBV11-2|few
TGTGCCAGCACCAAGTTGGCGTCGGGGCTAGGTGGAAACACCATATATTTT
CASTKLASGLGGNTIYF
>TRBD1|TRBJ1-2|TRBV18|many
TGTGCCAGCTCACCATCCGCGACAGGGGGTAACTATGGCTACACCTTC
CASSPSATGGNYGYTF
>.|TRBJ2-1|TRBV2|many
TGTGCCAGCAAGAAGACCCATTTCCGGATCAATGAGCAGTTCTTC
CASKKTHFRINEQFF
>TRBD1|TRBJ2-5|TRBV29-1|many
TGCAGCGTTACGAACTTGGACAGGGGAAAGACCCAGTACTTC
CSVTNLDRGKTQYF
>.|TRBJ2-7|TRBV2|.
TGTGCCAGCAGTGAAACGGGGGTGCGTGGCTACGAGCAGTACTTC
CASSETGVRGYEQYF
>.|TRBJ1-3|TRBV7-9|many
TGTGCCAGCGGAATAACCGGTCCCGGAAACACCATATATTTT
CASGITGPGNTIYF
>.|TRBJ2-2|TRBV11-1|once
TGTGCCAGCAGCATTCTTCCGGGGACATACACCGGGGAGCTGGTTTTT
CASSILPGTYTGELVF
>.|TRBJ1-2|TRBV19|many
TGTGCCAGTAGCGTCGACAGCTTCTATGGCTACACCTTC
CASSVDSFYGYTF
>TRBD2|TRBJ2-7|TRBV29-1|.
TGCAGCAGCCCGGGACTAGCGGCCGTCAACTCCTACGAGCAGTACTTC
CSSPGLAAVNSYEQYF
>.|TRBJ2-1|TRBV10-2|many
TGCGCCAGCAGCGAGAGTAGGGTCAATCCGTACAATGAGCAGTTCTTC
CASSESRVNPYNEQFF
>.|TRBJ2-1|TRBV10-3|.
TGTGCCATCAGAGGTCAGAACAATGAGCAGTTCTTC
CAIRGQNNEQFF
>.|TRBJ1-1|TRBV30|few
TGTGCCTGGAAAAAGACTATGAACACTGAAGCTTTCTTT
CAWKKTMNTEAFF
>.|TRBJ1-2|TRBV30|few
TGTGCCTGGGGCGCTGGGTATGGCTACACCTTC
CAWGAGYGYTF
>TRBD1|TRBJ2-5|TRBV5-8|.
TGTGCCAGCAGCCCTGGACAGGGCTTAGGAGAGGCCCAGTACTTC
CASSPGQGLGEAQYF
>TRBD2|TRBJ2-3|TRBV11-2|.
TGTGCCAGCAGCTCCTTAGCGGGAGCGGCAGATACGCAGTATTTT
CASSSLAGAADTQYF
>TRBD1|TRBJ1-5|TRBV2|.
TGTGCCAGCAGAGACAGGGATGTAGGGCAGCCCCAGCATTTT
CASRDRDVGQPQHF
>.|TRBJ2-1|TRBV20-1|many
TGCAGTGCTAGCCGAGCGGCGGGATCTAAGTCCGATGAGCAGTTCTTC
CSASRAAGSKSDEQFF
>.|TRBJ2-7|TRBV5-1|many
TGCGCCAGCAGCCCGGACCTCTACGAGCAGTACTTC
CASSPDLYEQYF
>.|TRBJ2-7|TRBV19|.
TGTGCCAGTAGTATACGTAGGGCCTCCTACGAGCAGTACTTC
CASSIRRASYEQYF
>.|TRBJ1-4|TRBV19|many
TGTGCCAGTAAGGGGACCGGGGGGAGACAAAATGAAAAACTGTTTTTT
CASKGTGGRQNEKLFF
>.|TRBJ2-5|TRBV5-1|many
TGCGCCAGCAGCTTACAACAAGAGACCCAGTACTTC
CASSLQQETQYF
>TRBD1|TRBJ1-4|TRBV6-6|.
TGTGCCAGCAGGGGGGCAGGGGGCGAAAAACTGTTTTTT
CASRGAGGEKLFF
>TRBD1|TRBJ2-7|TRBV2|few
TGTGCCAGCAGTGGTGGGGACAGGGAGGTCAACGAGCAGTACTTC
CASSGGDREVNEQYF
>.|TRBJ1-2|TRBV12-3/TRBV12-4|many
TGTGCCAGCAGTTTAGGATGGGGGGCCGCGGTTTATGGCTACACCTTC
CASSLGWGAAVYGYTF
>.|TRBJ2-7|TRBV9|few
TGTGCCAGCAGCGTAGCTCCGACTAATTCCTACGAGCAGTACTTC
CASSVAPTNSYEQYF
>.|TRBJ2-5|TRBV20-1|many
TGCAGTGTAACGGGTCCCGGGGAGACCCAGTACTTC
CSVTGPGETQYF
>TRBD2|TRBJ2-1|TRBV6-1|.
TGTGCCAGCAGGCTAATGACTAGCGGGGAATACAATGAGCAGTTCTTC
CASRLMTSGEYNEQFF
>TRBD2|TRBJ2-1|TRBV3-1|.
TGTGCCAGCAGCTCCTTAGCGGGACCCGCCTACAATGAGCAGTTCTTC
CASSSLAGPAYNEQFF